This is a list of T cell receptor beta chains from one sample in a study of metastatic and nonmetastatic thyroid tumors. TCRdb recomputed clones from the PCR reads via MiXCR. The sample has about 8,600 clones, about 30% seen once; the top ten hold under 15%. The source material was adjacent normal tissue. The receptors were gathered from a female donor with papillary thyroid cancer or a benign thyroid nodule (not recorded which). Some clones in this sample may be carry-over from other donors' samples. The conserved cysteine and the conserved F or W are not part of the CDR3 here. Each record gives: V gene, J gene, CDR3 protein.

>TRBV3-1|TRBJ2-7
ASSSGLSGAYEQY
>TRBV5-1|TRBJ2-7
ASSLGLGGTYEQY
>TRBV6-1|TRBJ2-7
ASSQLRDMGDEQY
>TRBV5-5|TRBJ2-2
ASSLTDTGELF
>TRBV6-4|TRBJ1-2
ASSRGGGYGYT
>TRBV27|TRBJ1-4
ASSCRDRLNEKLF
>TRBV27|TRBJ2-2
ASSWGTGSNTGELF
>TRBV6-1|TRBJ2-5
ATSASYGGPAETQY
>TRBV6-1|TRBJ1-3
ASTGGGNTIY
>TRBV6-2/TRBV6-3|TRBJ1-3
ASSYDISSGNTIY
>TRBV28|TRBJ1-5
ASSLSGQGQPQH
>TRBV28|TRBJ1-6
ASRRGLSSYNSPLH
>TRBV7-9|TRBJ2-2
ASMRDTTNTGELF
>TRBV7-9|TRBJ2-1
ASFEFWSSDDQF
>TRBV7-2|TRBJ1-6
ASSLTGESPLH
>TRBV18|TRBJ2-1
ASSIMTRDSYNEQF
>TRBV19|TRBJ1-2
ASSRGRKYDYT
>TRBV25-1|TRBJ2-7
ASRMGVSYEQY
>TRBV9|TRBJ2-1
ASSVLTASINEQF
>TRBV6-1|TRBJ1-1
ASSEYRNTEAF
>TRBV9|TRBJ2-7
ASSVADRLIYEQY
>TRBV29-1|TRBJ2-2
SVHGSGLDTGELF
>TRBV12-3/TRBV12-4|TRBJ2-1
ASSLGGGGQVQF
>TRBV28|TRBJ2-1
ASSLKRESSYNEQF
>TRBV4-1|TRBJ2-1
ASSRLAGGPVNEQF
>TRBV2|TRBJ2-7
ASSKSGHEQY
>TRBV11-2|TRBJ1-2
ASSRTGDGYT
>TRBV20-1|TRBJ1-6
SARELRTDYNSPLH
>TRBV12-5|TRBJ1-2
ASGKTESNYGYT
>TRBV18|TRBJ2-1
ASSPGTRNDEQF
>TRBV18|TRBJ1-1
ASSRAQENTEAF
>TRBV20-1|TRBJ2-3
SARETDTQY
>TRBV27|TRBJ2-3
ASKGLVADTQY
>TRBV15|TRBJ2-7
ATSRDGGARAYEQY
>TRBV12-3/TRBV12-4|TRBJ2-7
ASSSMGTSGDYEQY
>TRBV2|TRBJ2-2
ASSEGGYKRTGELF
>TRBV19|TRBJ1-5
ASRGYGGQGQPQH
>TRBV11-2|TRBJ2-2
ASSNRDSLDTGELF
>TRBV6-1|TRBJ2-5
ASSELAGGPETQY
>TRBV6-9|TRBJ2-7
ASRNFAGTGRSESLSYEQY
>TRBV7-2|TRBJ1-6
ASSLVGQSNSPLH
>TRBV2|TRBJ1-2
ASSEWARGKLSYT
>TRBV20-1|TRBJ2-7
SARDAAGIYEQY
>TRBV6-5|TRBJ1-4
ASSYLSGTEKLF
>TRBV12-3/TRBV12-4|TRBJ1-2
ASSQHLIDGYT
>TRBV20-1|TRBJ2-1
SARTGTSGTYNEQF
>TRBV6-1|TRBJ1-2
ASSPAQGANYGYT
>TRBV20-1|TRBJ1-1
SARGSGLMNTEAF
>TRBV7-9|TRBJ2-1
AIGASQGSF
>TRBV27|TRBJ2-7
ASSLRSGSSYEQY
>TRBV20-1|TRBJ2-4
SAREGTRINIQY